The present T cell receptor (beta chain) was sequenced within a study of T cell changes during pregnancy in multiple sclerosis. Per the germline V gene, CDR1 is SNHLY and CDR2 is FYNNEI. This CDR3 is 16 amino acids long. V was pared by 7 bases and J by 2 bases, with 6 bases of the junction left unmatched. Profiling relied on immunoSEQ multiplex PCR, and the TCRdb table lists in-frame clones only, not all of them. The data hold about 93,000 clones, with almost 95% observed a single time. The sample in question was peripheral blood, obtained after pregnancy. This chain links TRBV2 with TRBJ2-3; 13 bases are shared with TRBD2. The receptor's source is a female donor with multiple sclerosis, enrolled in a pregnancy study. In nucleotides, the CDR3 is TGTGCCAGCAAACTACTAGCGGGGGGGTCCACAGATACGCAGTATTTT. Translation gives CASKLLAGGSTDTQYF. The whole variable domain, filled in from reference TRBV2 and TRBJ2-3, reads EPEVTQTPSHQVTQMGQEVILRCVPISNHLYFYWYRQILGQKVEFLVSFYNNEISEKSEIFDDQFSVERPDGSNFTLKIRSTKLEDSAMYFCASKLLAGGSTDTQYFGPGTRLTVL.